This record concerns one T cell receptor (beta chain) sequence. Its antigen is undetermined. The record originates from a study of cytomegalovirus exposure and HLA in healthy donors. With 60 Vbeta and 13 Jbeta primers, the PCR was carried out. The table came from immunoSEQ multiplex PCR; TCRdb's copy has only in-frame clones and leaves some out. This sample has fewer than 200,000 clones, with roughly an eighth found just once. Germline values: CDR1 SGHTA, CDR2 FQGNSA. V was pared by 7 bases and J by 7 bases, with 13 bases between. The CDR3 contains 12 residues. Whole-study results and caveats: Previously analyzed data showed that most TCR beta V segments were productive at a frequency of about 87% or about 30%. Later, an analysis found that common viral pathogens appeared to be linked with several of the most significant clusters. In a later analysis, most CMV-associated TCR beta chains appeared HLA-restricted. An analysis that was carried out later associated approximately 17,000 TCR beta sequences with HLA alleles at 0.05 false discovery rate.

This receptor was identified in a man in his fifties or sixties in good health and CMV-seropositive. J is TRBJ2-5 and V is TRBV7-2; D may be TRBD2 (7 bases). Input material: PBMCs. In nucleotides, the CDR3 is TGTGCCAGCAACAATGGGGGGGCGACCCAGTACTTC. This codes for CASNNGGATQYF.